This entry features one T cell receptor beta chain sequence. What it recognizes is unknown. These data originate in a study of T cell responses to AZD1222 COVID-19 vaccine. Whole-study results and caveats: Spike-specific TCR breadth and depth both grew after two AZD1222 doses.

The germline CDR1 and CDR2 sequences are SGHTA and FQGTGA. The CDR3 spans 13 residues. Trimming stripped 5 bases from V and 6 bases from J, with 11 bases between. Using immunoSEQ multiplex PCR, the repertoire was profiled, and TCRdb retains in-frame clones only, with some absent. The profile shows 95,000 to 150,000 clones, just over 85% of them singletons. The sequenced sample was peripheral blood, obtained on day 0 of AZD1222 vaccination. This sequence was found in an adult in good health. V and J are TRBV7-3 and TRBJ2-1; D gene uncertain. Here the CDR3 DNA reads TGTGCCAGCAGCCCATACCTGGCCAATGAGCAGTTCTTC. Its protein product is CASSPYLANEQFF.